These 23 T cell receptor beta chains share one sample of origin, sequenced in a study of blood T cell repertoires in COVID-19. Method: immunoSEQ multiplex PCR; TCRdb's copy keeps in-frame clones and lacks some. Here the sample spans some 110,000 clones, roughly 92% being singletons. The sequencing input was peripheral blood. All receptors derive from a man in his fifties with COVID-19, enrolled during active disease.

The V gene is TRBV5-6, the J gene TRBJ1-1, with unresolved D. This CDR3 is built from 11 residues. Germline V gene lookup returns CDR1 SGHDT and CDR2 YYEEEE. The V gene lost 3 bases and the J gene lost 3 bases, with 3 bases spanning the gap. The CDR3 protein is CASSSYTEAFF. In DNA, the CDR3 is TGTGCCAGCAGCTCCTACACTGAAGCTTTCTTT.

This chain links TRBV7-6 with TRBJ2-7; 9 bases map to TRBD1. The CDR3 length is 15 residues. V lost 3 bases and J lost 5; bases outside the gene matches: 8. In germline, CDR1 is SGHVS, CDR2 FNYEAQ. In nucleotides, the CDR3 is TGTGCCAGCAGCTTGGGACAGGGAGGTCTCAACGAGCAGTACTTC. Protein product: CASSLGQGGLNEQYF. Supplemented by reference TRBV7-6 and TRBJ2-7, the full variable domain reads GAGVSQSPRYKVTKRGQDVALRCDPISGHVSLYWYRQALGQGPEFLTYFNYEAQQDKSGLPNDRFSAERPEGSISTLTIQRTEQRDSAMYRCASSLGQGGLNEQYFGPGTRLTVT.

This chain uses TRBV5-1 with TRBJ2-3; 11 bases are a match to TRBD2. Germline V CDR1 and CDR2: SGHRS, YFSETQ. CDR3 length: 16 residues. After removal of 3 bases from V and 2 bases from J, the junction contained 5 bases not matched to a gene. The CDR3 reads CASSSIAGGVTDTQYF. CDR3 coding DNA: TGCGCCAGCAGCTCTATAGCGGGAGGGGTCACAGATACGCAGTATTTT.

This chain uses TRBV6-5 with TRBJ1-2; tentative D call: TRBD1 (5 bases). Germline CDR1 reads MNHEY; CDR2 reads SVGAGI. The CDR3 runs to 16 residues. V gave up 0 bases and J gave up 0 bases, with 11 bases separating them. The CDR3 loop is CASSYSTTASNYGYTF. The CDR3 DNA reads TGTGCCAGCAGTTACTCTACGACAGCTTCTAACTATGGCTACACCTTC.

CDR3 sequence reads: CASSLPGSEQYV. DNA of the CDR3: TGTGCCAGCAGCTTACCCGGGTCCGAGCAGTACGTC. V usage is TRBV5-6 and J usage is TRBJ2-7; D uncertain. Germline CDR1 reads SGHDT; CDR2 reads YYEEEE. The germline V and J ends were trimmed by 2 bases and 6 bases, with 9 bases remaining between them. CDR3 size: 12 residues.

The chain links TRBV28 to TRBJ2-2; possible D gene TRBD2, 6 bases. CDR1 MDHEN and CDR2 SYDVKM come from the germline V gene. Deletions cut 3 bases from V and 1 base from J, with 12 bases between. The CDR3 runs to 16 residues. This CDR3 is CASSFVGLRNTGELFF. The CDR3 DNA sequence: TGTGCCAGCAGTTTTGTGGGACTCCGGAACACCGGGGAGCTGTTTTTT.

The table lists this clone with a few counts. The chain combines TRBV4-1 with TRBJ1-5; 8 nucleotides align to TRBD1. Germline V CDR1 and CDR2: MGHRA, YSYEKL. Germline trimming cut 5 bases from V and 5 bases from J; bases unmatched to any gene: 8. The CDR3 loop spans 15 amino acids. CDR3 sequence (DNA): TGCGCCAGCAGCTTAACCGGGACAGGAGATCAGCCCCAGCATTTT. It encodes CASSLTGTGDQPQHF.

This clone was counted once. The chain carries TRBV6-5 and TRBJ1-2, with 7 bases matching TRBD1. This CDR3 has 11 amino acids. Germline trimming cut 8 bases from V and 8 bases from J; bases unmatched to any gene: 5. CDR1 MNHEY and CDR2 SVGAGI come from the germline V gene. The chain's CDR3 is CASRRGEGYTF. The CDR3 region has the DNA TGTGCCAGCCGCAGGGGGGAAGGCTACACCTTC.

The chain combines TRBV19 with TRBJ1-5, with TRBD1 as a possible D gene (5 bases). Trimming removed 5 bases from V and 0 bases from J, with 8 bases in between. Germline V gene lookup returns CDR1 LNHDA and CDR2 SQIVND (reference sequence). This CDR3 has 14 residues. CDR3 coding DNA: TGTGCCAGTAGTGTCACAGGTAGCAATCAGCCCCAGCATTTT. Its translation: CASSVTGSNQPQHF. Full variable domain (rest looked up from reference TRBV19 and TRBJ1-5): DGGITQSPKYLFRKEGQNVTLSCEQNLNHDAMYWYRQDPGQGLRLIYYSQIVNDFQKGDIAEGYSVSREKKESFPLTVTSAQKNPTAFYLCASSVTGSNQPQHFGDGTRLSIL.

The CDR3 spells CAWRDQGEQYF. CDR3 in DNA: TGTGCCTGGAGAGACCAGGGAGAGCAGTACTTC. The chain employs TRBV30 and TRBJ2-7, with TRBD1 as a possible D gene (5 bases). The CDR3 covers 11 residues. Germline V gene lookup returns CDR1 GTSNPN and CDR2 SVGIG (reference sequence). V was clipped by 3 bases and J by 7 bases, with 10 bases between them. Full variable domain (rest looked up from reference TRBV30 and TRBJ2-7): SQTIHQWPATLVQPVGSPLSLECTVEGTSNPNLYWYRQAAGRGLQLLFYSVGIGQISSEVPQNLSASRPQDRQFILSSKKLLLSDSGFYLCAWRDQGEQYFGPGTRLTVT.

This rearrangement joins TRBV7-2 to TRBJ2-1, with 7 bases aligning to TRBD2. Germline-derived CDR1 and CDR2 are SGHTA and FQGNSA. The V gene end was trimmed by 2 bases and the J gene end by 4 bases; junction bases not matched to a gene: 5. The length of the CDR3 is 15 residues. The CDR3: CASSLSSGEYNEQFF. The CDR3 region has the DNA TGTGCCAGCAGCTTATCCAGCGGGGAGTACAATGAGCAGTTCTTC. Using reference TRBV7-2 and TRBJ2-1 for the parts outside the CDR3, the full variable domain is GAGVSQSPSNKVTEKGKDVELRCDPISGHTALYWYRQSLGQGLEFLIYFQGNSAPDKSGLPSDRFSAERTGGSVSTLTIQRTQQEDSAVYLCASSLSSGEYNEQFFGPGTRLTVL.

This rearrangement joins TRBV6-2 or TRBV6-3 to TRBJ2-1; 7 bases are a match to TRBD2. Germline trimming cut 2 bases from V and 0 bases from J; bases unmatched to any gene: 1. Per germline, CDR1 MNHEY and CDR2 SVGEGT. The CDR3 length is 15 residues. CDR3 nucleotides: TGTGCCAGCAGTTACGGGACTACCTCCTACAATGAGCAGTTCTTC. Translated: CASSYGTTSYNEQFF.

The chain links TRBV7-2 to TRBJ2-7; TRBD2 aligns across 8 bases. Germline lookup yields CDR1 SGHTA and CDR2 FQGNSA. This CDR3 is built from 15 residues. With V trimmed by 1 base and J by 2 bases, 4 bases remained unmatched. The CDR3 sequence is CASSLGLAPTYEQYF. CDR3 nucleotides: TGTGCCAGCAGCTTAGGACTAGCGCCCACCTACGAGCAGTACTTC.

V usage is TRBV11-3 and J usage is TRBJ2-5, with 7 bases identical to TRBD2. CDR3 size: 14 residues. Germline values: CDR1 SGHNT, CDR2 YENEEA. V lost 5 bases and J lost 5; bases outside the gene matches: 8. CDR3 DNA sequence: TGTGCCAGCAGCCTCGCGGGAGTCCGGGAGACCCAGTACTTC. Residues: CASSLAGVRETQYF.

The DNA of the CDR3 is TGTGCCAGCAGCTCGAGGGGGGGTCACGAGCAGTTCTTC. Its translation: CASSSRGGHEQFF. The genes are TRBV11-3 and TRBJ2-1; the D gene is possibly TRBD2 (7 bases). The CDR3 spans 13 residues. Germline CDR1 and CDR2: SGHNT and YENEEA. V was clipped by 4 bases and J by 10 bases, with 14 bases between them. Drawing the rest from reference TRBV11-3 and TRBJ2-1, the complete variable domain is EAGVVQSPRYKIIEKKQPVAFWCNPISGHNTLYWYLQNLGQGPELLIRYENEEAVDDSQLPKDRFSAERLKGVDSTLKIQPAELGDSAVYLCASSSRGGHEQFFGPGTRLTVL.

This clone appeared once. Other DNA sequences in the sample encode the same CDR3. V usage is TRBV5-1 and J usage is TRBJ1-6, with D perhaps TRBD1 (5 bases). The CDR3 runs to 14 residues. Germline V gene lookup returns CDR1 SGHRS and CDR2 YFSETQ. V shed 0 bases and J shed 9 bases, with 10 bases lying between them. This CDR3 reads CASSLGQGFSPLHF. The CDR3 DNA reads as TGCGCCAGCAGCTTGGGGCAGGGTTTTTCACCCCTCCACTTT.

The V and J genes are TRBV3-1 (or the pseudogene TRBV3-2) and TRBJ1-1; D not resolved. In germline, CDR1 is LGHDT, CDR2 YNNKEL (reference sequence). This CDR3 has 14 residues. V was cut by 1 base and J by 0 bases, with 6 bases left in between. The DNA for the CDR3 is TGTGCCAGCAGCCAAGGCACAGTGAACACTGAAGCTTTCTTT. Translating it yields CASSQGTVNTEAFF.

This rearrangement joins TRBV6-4 to TRBJ1-5, with D perhaps TRBD1 (6 bases). Germline CDR1 is MRHNA and CDR2 is SNTAGT. Trimming left V 3 bases short and J 5 bases short, with 8 bases between. This CDR3 contains 13 residues. The CDR3 DNA reads as TGTGCCAGCAGTGAACAGGGTGATCAGCCCCAGCATTTT. Its protein is CASSEQGDQPQHF.

The chain is built from TRBV29-1 and TRBJ2-7; D is possibly TRBD2 (5 bases). The CDR3 runs to 12 residues. V dropped 6 bases and J dropped 5 bases, with 14 bases sitting between them. CDR1 SQVTM and CDR2 ANQGSEA come from the germline V gene. In nucleotides, the CDR3 is TGCAGCGTGCCGACGGGAAAGGACGAGCAGTACTTC. It yields the protein CSVPTGKDEQYF.

The genes are TRBV9 and TRBJ1-1, with a tentative D call TRBD1 (5 bases). CDR1 is SGDLS, CDR2 YYNGEE, per germline. This CDR3 has 14 residues. Between the trimmed V and J ends, which lost 3 bases and 5 bases, there was a span of 14 bases. DNA for the CDR3: TGTGCCAGCAGCGAGCAGGGCCTGGGGACTGAAGCTTTCTTT. It specifies CASSEQGLGTEAFF.

This clone has a single count. The chain joins TRBV19 to TRBJ1-2, with TRBD1 matching 9 bases. This CDR3 region has 15 residues. The germline V gene has CDR1 LNHDA and CDR2 SQIVND (reference sequence). J was trimmed by 5 bases and V by 6 bases; bases with no gene match: 10. The CDR3 DNA follows: TGTGCCAGTAGCCTGGCTACAGGGGGCAATTATGGCTACACCTTC. It codes for CASSLATGGNYGYTF.

In regard to this clone: Other DNA variants within this sample encode the same CDR3. The rearrangement joins TRBV18 to TRBJ1-1, with D tentatively TRBD1 (5 bases). Germline V gene data show CDR1 as KGHSH and CDR2 as LQKENI. V was clipped by 3 bases and J by 1 base, with 9 bases between them. There are 14 residues in the CDR3. The DNA for the CDR3 is TGTGCCAGCTCACCCCAGGGCGGGAACACTGAAGCTTTCTTT. This encodes CASSPQGGNTEAFF.

The V gene is TRBV27, the J gene TRBJ2-7; perhaps TRBD2 as D (5 bases). The CDR3 runs to 13 residues. The V and J ends lost 5 bases and 0 bases respectively, with 8 bases between them. Germline CDR1 is MNHEY and CDR2 is SMNVEV (reference sequence). This CDR3 is CASSRGYSYEQYF. Written as DNA, the CDR3 is TGTGCCAGCAGTAGAGGGTACTCCTACGAGCAGTACTTC.